This T cell receptor (beta chain) was identified during a study of blood T cells in healthy people across ages. For the study at large: T cells yielded about one barcoded beta molecule per two cells through template switching.

Notes on the study in general: TCR beta diversity, measured per million T cells, fell in a roughly linear way with age.

PCR was performed a second time for 7 to 11 cycles using a sample-barcoded 5' primer and a J-beta primer mix. A template-switch adaptor containing 12 random nucleotides labeled each cDNA molecule. In TCRdb, the 5' RACE reads were re-called with MiXCR into one record per CDR3 protein. This table has just over 1 million distinct CDR3 sequences, less than 50% appearing once. Concerning this clonotype itself: Antigen: not known.

The V gene's germline CDR1 is SQVTM and CDR2 ANQGSEA. This CDR3 has 16 amino acids. V lost 1 base to trimming and J lost 0 bases, with 13 bases between them. The chain combines TRBV29-1 with TRBJ2-1; TRBD1 might be the D (6 bases). The receptor's source is a woman in her sixties in good health. The specimen was blood. Written as DNA, the CDR3 is TGCAGCGTTGAAGGTAGCAGGGGCAGCTCCTACAATGAGCAGTTCTTC. Translated, it gives CSVEGSRGSSYNEQFF.